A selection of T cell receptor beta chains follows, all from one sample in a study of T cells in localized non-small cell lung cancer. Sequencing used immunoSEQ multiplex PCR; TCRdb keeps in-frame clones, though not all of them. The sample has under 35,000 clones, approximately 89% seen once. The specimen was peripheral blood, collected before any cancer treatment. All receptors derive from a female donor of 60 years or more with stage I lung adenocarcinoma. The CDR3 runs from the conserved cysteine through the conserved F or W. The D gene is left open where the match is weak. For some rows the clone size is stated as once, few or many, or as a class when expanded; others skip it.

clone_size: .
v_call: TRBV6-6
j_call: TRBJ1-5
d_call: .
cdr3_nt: TGTGCCAGCAGCCATGGACAGCCCCAGCATTTT
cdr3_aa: CASSHGQPQHF

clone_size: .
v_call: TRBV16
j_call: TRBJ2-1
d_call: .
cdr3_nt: TGTGCCAGCAGCCTACAGGGCCGTCCCTACAATGAGCAGTTCTTC
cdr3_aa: CASSLQGRPYNEQFF

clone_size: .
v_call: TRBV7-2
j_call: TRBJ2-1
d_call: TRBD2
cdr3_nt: TGTGCCAGCAGCCCGACTAGCGGGGGGGGCTCCTACAATGAGCAGTTCTTC
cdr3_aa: CASSPTSGGGSYNEQFF

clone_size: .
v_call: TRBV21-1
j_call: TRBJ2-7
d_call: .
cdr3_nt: TGTGCCAGCAGCAAAGAGGGAGCGGGACCTTTCTACGAGCAGTACTTC
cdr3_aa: CASSKEGAGPFYEQYF

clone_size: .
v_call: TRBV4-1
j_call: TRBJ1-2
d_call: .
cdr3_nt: TGCGCCAGCAGCCAAGATCCTGCGACAGACTATGGCTACACCTTC
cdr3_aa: CASSQDPATDYGYTF

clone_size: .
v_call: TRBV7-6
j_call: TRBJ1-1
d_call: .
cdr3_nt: TGTGCCAGCAGCTCTCACCGGGACACTGAAGCTTTCTTT
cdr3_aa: CASSSHRDTEAFF

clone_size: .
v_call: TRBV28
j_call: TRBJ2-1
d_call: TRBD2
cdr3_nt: TGTGCCAGCAGACCTGGGCGGGAGGGCCCTGGTAATGAGCAGTTCTTC
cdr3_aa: CASRPGREGPGNEQFF

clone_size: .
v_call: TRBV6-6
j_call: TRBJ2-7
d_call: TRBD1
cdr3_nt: TGTGCCAGCAGCCAGGACAGGGGGGGAAACGAGCAGTACTTC
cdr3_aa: CASSQDRGGNEQYF

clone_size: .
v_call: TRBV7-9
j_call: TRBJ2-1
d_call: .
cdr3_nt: TGTGCCAGCACCCCCTCCAATGAGCAGTTCTTC
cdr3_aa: CASTPSNEQFF

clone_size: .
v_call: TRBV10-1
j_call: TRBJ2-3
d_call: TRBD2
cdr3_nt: TGCGCCAGTATTTGCGGGAGGGCCCGGGTCACAGATACGCAGTATTTT
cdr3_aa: CASICGRARVTDTQYF

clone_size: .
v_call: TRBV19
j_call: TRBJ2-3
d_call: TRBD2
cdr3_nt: TGTGCCAGTAGTATACAGGGACTAGCGGGAGGCGTTCGGGAGGGTGCTACGCAGTATTTT
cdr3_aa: CASSIQGLAGGVREGATQYF

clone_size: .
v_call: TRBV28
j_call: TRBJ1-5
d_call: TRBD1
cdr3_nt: TGTGCCAGCAGTTCGTGGGACAGTAATCAGCCCCAGCATTTT
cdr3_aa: CASSSWDSNQPQHF

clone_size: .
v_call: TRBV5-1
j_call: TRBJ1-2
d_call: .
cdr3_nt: TGCGCCAGCAGCAAAGAAATAGGGGTTAACTATGGCTACACCTTC
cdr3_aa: CASSKEIGVNYGYTF

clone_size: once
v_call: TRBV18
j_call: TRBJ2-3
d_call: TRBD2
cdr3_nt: TGTGCCAGCTCACCATCGGGGGGGACAGATACGCAGTATTTT
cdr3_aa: CASSPSGGTDTQYF

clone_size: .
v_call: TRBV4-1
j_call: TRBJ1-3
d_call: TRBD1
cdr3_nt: TGCGCCAGCAGCCAAGTACAGGGACAGGGGGCCTTTAGTGGAAACACCATATATTTT
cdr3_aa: CASSQVQGQGAFSGNTIYF

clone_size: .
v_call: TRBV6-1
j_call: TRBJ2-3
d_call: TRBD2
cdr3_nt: TGTGCCAGCAGCGGGGGGAACACAGATACGCAGTATTTT
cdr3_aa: CASSGGNTDTQYF

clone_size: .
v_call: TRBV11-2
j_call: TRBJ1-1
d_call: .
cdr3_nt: TGTGCCAGCAGATACACTGAGAACACTGAAGCTTTCTTT
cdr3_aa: CASRYTENTEAFF

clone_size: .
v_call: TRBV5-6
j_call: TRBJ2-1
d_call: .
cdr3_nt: TGTGCCAGCAGCTTGCAGGGGGGGTCCTACAATGAGCAGTTCTTC
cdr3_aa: CASSLQGGSYNEQFF

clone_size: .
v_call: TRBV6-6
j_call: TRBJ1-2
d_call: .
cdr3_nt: TGTGCCAGCAGTTCCCGGCTCCTGGGGAACTATGGCTACACCTTC
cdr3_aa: CASSSRLLGNYGYTF

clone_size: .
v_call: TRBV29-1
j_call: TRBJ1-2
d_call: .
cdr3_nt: TGCAGCGTTGCACGTACTGATGGCTACACCTTC
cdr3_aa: CSVARTDGYTF

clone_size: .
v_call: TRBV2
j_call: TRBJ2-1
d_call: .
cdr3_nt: TGTGCCAGCATGCGGGAAACCTACAATGAGCAGTTCTTC
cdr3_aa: CASMRETYNEQFF

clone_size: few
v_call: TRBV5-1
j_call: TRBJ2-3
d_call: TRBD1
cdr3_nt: TGCGCCAGCAGCTTGGGGGGACAGGGCGGAACAGATACGCAGTATTTT
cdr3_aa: CASSLGGQGGTDTQYF

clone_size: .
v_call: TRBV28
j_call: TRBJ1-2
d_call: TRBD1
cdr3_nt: TGTGCCAGCAGTTTAAAGGGGGCGGGTTATGGCTACACCTTC
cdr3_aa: CASSLKGAGYGYTF

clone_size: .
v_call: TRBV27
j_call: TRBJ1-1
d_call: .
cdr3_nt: TGTGCCAGCAGTTTAAGCCTGAACACTGAAGCTTTCTTT
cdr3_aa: CASSLSLNTEAFF

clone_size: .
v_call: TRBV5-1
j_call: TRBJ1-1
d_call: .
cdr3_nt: TGCGCCAGCAGCGTGATATCCCTTAACACTGAAGCTTTCTTT
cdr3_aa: CASSVISLNTEAFF

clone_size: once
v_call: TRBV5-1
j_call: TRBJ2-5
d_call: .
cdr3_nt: TGCGCCAGCAGCCCCATGGGGGCCCGGGAGACCCAGTACTTC
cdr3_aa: CASSPMGARETQYF

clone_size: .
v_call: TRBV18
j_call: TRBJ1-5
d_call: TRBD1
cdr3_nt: TGTGCCAGCTCACGGACAGGTAGTCAGCCCCAGCATTTT
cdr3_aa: CASSRTGSQPQHF

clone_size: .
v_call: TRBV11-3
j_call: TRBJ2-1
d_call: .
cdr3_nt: TGTGCCAGCAGCTTATCCGTCGTCCATGAGCAGTTCTTC
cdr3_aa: CASSLSVVHEQFF

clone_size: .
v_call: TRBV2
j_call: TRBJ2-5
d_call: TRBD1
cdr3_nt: TGTGCCAGCAGAAGAGGGACAGCCCAAGAGACCCAGTACTTC
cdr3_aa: CASRRGTAQETQYF

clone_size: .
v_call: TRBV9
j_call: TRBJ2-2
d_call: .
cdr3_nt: TGTGCCAGCAGCGCGTCGGGTCTTCCCGGGTTCTCGGAAAACACCGGGGAGCTGTTTTTT
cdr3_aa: CASSASGLPGFSENTGELFF

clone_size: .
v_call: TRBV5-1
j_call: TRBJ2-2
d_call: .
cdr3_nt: TGCGCCAGCAGCTTGGGGAACACCGGGGAGCTGTTTTTT
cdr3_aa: CASSLGNTGELFF

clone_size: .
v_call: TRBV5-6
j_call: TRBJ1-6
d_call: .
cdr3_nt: TGTGCCAGCAGCCAAAGGCTGGGATCACCCCTCCACTTT
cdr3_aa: CASSQRLGSPLHF

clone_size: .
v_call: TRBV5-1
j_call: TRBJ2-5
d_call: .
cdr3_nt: TGCGCCACCAGGGCCGCCTCCGGGGAGACCCAGTACTTC
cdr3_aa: CATRAASGETQYF

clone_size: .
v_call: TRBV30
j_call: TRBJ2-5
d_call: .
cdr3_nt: TGTGCCTGGAGTGTCCCCCCGGAGACCCAGTACTTC
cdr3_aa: CAWSVPPETQYF

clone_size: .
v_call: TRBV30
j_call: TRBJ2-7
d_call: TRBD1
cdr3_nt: TGTGCCTGGAGTCACAGGGGTTTCGGTGAGCAGTACTTC
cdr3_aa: CAWSHRGFGEQYF

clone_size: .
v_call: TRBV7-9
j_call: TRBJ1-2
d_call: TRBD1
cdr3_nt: TGTGCCAGCAGCCGGGGACAGCCCTATGGCTACACCTTC
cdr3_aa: CASSRGQPYGYTF

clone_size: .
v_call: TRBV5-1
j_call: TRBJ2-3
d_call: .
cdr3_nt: TGCGCCAGCGCCCAGAGCCCAAACACAGATACGCAGTATTTT
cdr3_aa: CASAQSPNTDTQYF

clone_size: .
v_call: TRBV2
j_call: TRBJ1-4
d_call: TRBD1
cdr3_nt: TGTGCCAGCAGCCTCGGGACAGCTAATGAAAAACTGTTTTTT
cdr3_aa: CASSLGTANEKLFF

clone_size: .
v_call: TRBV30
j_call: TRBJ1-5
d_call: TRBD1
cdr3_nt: TGTGCCTGGACACCGGGACAGGGGAATCAGCCCCAGCATTTT
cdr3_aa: CAWTPGQGNQPQHF

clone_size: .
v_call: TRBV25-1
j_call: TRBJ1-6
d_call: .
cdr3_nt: TGTGCCAGCAGTGAATATGGGGGGTCACCCCTCCACTTT
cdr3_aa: CASSEYGGSPLHF

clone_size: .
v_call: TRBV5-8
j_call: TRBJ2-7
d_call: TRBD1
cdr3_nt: TGTGCCAGCAGCGCTCGGGACAGGGGACCCTACGAGCAGTACTTC
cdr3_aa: CASSARDRGPYEQYF

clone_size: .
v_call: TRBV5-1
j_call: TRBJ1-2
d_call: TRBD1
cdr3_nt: TGCGCCAGCAGCCCCACAGGGGCTAACTATGGCTACACCTTC
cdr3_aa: CASSPTGANYGYTF

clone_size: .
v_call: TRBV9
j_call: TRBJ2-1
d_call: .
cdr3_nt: TGTGCCAGCAGCGTAGGTACTTGGGTCGGCAATGAGCAGTTCTTC
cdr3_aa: CASSVGTWVGNEQFF

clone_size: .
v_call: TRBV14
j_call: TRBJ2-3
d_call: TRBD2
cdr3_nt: TGTGCCAGCAGCCGCCGGACTAGCGGGGGAAGCACAGATACGCAGTATTTT
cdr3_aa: CASSRRTSGGSTDTQYF

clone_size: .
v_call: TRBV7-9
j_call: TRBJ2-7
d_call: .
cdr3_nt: TGTGCCAGCAGGTATAAGAGCTCCTACGAGCAGTACTTC
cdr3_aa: CASRYKSSYEQYF

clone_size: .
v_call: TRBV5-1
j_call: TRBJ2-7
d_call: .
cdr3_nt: TGCGCCAGCAGCTTTGGGGGGACCGGGCTCGAGCAGTACTTC
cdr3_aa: CASSFGGTGLEQYF

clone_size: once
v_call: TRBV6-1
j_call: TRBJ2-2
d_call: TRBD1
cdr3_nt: TGTGCCAGCAGTGGGACTGGACAGGGGGCGAATTTTCACACCGGGGAGCTGTTTTTT
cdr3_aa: CASSGTGQGANFHTGELFF

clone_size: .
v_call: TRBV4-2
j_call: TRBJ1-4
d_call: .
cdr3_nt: TGTGCCAGCAGCTTCAATACAGCAACTAATGAAAAACTGTTTTTT
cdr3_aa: CASSFNTATNEKLFF

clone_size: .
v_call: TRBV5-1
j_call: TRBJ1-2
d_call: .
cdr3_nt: TGCGCCAGCAGCGTGCAGGGAGGAGGCTACACCTTC
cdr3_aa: CASSVQGGGYTF

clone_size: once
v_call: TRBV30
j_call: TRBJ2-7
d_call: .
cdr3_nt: TGTGCCTGGAGTGTAAACAGCGCCTACGAGCAGTACTTC
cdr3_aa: CAWSVNSAYEQYF

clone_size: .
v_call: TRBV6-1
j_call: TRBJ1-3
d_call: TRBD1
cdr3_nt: TGTGCCAGCACTCTTCCGGGACAGGGAAACACCATATATTTT
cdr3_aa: CASTLPGQGNTIYF

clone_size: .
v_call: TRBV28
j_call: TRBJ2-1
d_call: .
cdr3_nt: TGTGCCAGCACTCCAAGCCCCGATGAGCAGTTCTTC
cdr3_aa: CASTPSPDEQFF

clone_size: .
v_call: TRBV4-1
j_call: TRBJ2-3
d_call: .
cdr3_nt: TGCGCCAGCAGCCTCCGAGGAGTCCCAGATACGCAGTATTTT
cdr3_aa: CASSLRGVPDTQYF

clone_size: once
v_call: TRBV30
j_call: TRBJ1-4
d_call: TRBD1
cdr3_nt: TGTGCCTGGAACCCCGTAACAACAGGGGGCTTTTATGAAAAACTGTTTTTT
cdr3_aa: CAWNPVTTGGFYEKLFF

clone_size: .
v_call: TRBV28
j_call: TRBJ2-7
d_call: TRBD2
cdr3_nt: TGTGCCAGCAGTTTCCTAGCGGGGTCCTACGAGCAGTACTTC
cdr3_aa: CASSFLAGSYEQYF